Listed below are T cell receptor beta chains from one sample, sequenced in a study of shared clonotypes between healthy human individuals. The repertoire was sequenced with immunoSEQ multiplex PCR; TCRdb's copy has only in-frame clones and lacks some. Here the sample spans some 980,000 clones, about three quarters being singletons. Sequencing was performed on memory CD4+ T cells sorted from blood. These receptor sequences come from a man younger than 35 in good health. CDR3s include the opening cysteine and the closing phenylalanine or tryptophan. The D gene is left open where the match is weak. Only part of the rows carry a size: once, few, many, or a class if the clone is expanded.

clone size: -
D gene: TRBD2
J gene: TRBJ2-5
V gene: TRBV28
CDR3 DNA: TGTGCCAGCAGTTTAGGGCTAGCGGAGGAGACCCAGTACTTC
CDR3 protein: CASSLGLAEETQYF

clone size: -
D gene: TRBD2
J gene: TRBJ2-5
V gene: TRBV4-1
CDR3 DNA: TGCGCCAGCAGGTTGGGGCTAGCGGGGGTAGAGACCCAGTACTTC
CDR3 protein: CASRLGLAGVETQYF

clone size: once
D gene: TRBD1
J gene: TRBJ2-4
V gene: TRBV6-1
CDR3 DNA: TGTGCCAGCAGTCAAGGGACAGTTGTTGGTTATCTGGCCAAAAACATTCAGTACTTC
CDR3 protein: CASSQGTVVGYLAKNIQYF

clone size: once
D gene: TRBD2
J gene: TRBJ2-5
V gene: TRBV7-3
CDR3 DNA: TGTGCCAGCAGCCTCGGGACTACAGAGACCCAGTACTTC
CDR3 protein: CASSLGTTETQYF

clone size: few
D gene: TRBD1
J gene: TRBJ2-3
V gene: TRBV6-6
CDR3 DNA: TGTGCCAGCAAGGGACCCGGGACAGGTACAGATACGCAGTATTTT
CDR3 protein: CASKGPGTGTDTQYF

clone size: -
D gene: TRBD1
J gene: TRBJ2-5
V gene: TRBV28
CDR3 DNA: TGTGCCAGTAGGACAGGGTTAGCGACCCAGTACTTC
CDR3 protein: CASRTGLATQYF

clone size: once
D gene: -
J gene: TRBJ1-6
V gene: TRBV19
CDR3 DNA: TGTGCCAGTAGTATTCTAAAGGGAGAGTCACCCCTCCACTTT
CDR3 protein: CASSILKGESPLHF

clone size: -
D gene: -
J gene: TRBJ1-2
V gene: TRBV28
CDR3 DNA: TGTGCCACGACGGTCAGAGCCCTGACGAATGGAGGGTATGGCTACACCTTC
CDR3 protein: CATTVRALTNGGYGYTF

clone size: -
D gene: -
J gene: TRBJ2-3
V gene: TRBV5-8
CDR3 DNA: TGTGCCAGCAGCTCGTGGATTCTCACAGATACGCAGTATTTT
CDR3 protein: CASSSWILTDTQYF

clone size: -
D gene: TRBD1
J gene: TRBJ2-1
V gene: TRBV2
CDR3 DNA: TGTGCCAGCAGTGTACGCGCCCCCGGGGACAGCCTAAACAATGAGCAGTTCTTC
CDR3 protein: CASSVRAPGDSLNNEQFF

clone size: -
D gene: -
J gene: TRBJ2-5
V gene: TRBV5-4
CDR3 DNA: TGTGCCAGCAGCCTGGGGCAGGGAGAGACCCAGTACTTC
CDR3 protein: CASSLGQGETQYF

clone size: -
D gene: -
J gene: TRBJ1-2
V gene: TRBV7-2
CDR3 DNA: TGTGCCAGCAGCTTGTCGATAGGGGATGGCTACACCTTC
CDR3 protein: CASSLSIGDGYTF

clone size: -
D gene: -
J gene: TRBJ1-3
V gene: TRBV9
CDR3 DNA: TGTGCCAGCAGCGGCTCTGGAAACACCATATATTTT
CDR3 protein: CASSGSGNTIYF

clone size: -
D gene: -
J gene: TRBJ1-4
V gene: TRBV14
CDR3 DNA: TGTGCCAGCAGCTACTTGGGCTTTGGAGAAAAACTGTTTTTT
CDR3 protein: CASSYLGFGEKLFF

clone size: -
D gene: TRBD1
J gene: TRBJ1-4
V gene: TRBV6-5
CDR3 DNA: TGTGCCAGCAGGCTCCGGGACAGGTCGAATGAAAAACTGTTTTTT
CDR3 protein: CASRLRDRSNEKLFF

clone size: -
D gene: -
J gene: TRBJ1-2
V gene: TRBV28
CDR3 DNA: TGTGCCAGCAGTTTAGGAGTATACGGCTACACCTTC
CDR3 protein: CASSLGVYGYTF

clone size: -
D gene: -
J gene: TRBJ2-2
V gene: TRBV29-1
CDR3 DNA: TGCAGCGTTGAGGTAGCAGTCGGGGAGCTGTTTTTT
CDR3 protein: CSVEVAVGELFF

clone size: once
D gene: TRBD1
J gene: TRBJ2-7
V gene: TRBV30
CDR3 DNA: TGTGCCTGGACCGAAGGGACAGGGGGCAAGGACGAGCAGTACTTC
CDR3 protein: CAWTEGTGGKDEQYF

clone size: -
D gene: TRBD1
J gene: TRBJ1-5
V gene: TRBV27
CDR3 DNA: TGTGCCAGCAGGGGACAGGGAGTGGGCAATCAGCCCCAGCATTTT
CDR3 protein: CASRGQGVGNQPQHF

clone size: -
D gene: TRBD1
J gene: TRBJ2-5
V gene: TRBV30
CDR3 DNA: TGTGCCTGGAGTCCGGGACAGCCCTTTCAAGAGACCCAGTACTTC
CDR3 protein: CAWSPGQPFQETQYF

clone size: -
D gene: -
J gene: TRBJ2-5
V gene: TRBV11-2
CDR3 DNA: TGTGCCAGCAGCTTGGGCGACAAGGACGTGGAGACCCAGTACTTC
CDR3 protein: CASSLGDKDVETQYF

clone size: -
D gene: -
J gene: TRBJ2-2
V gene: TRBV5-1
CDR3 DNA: TGCGCCAGCAGCTTAGATCCGGGCACCGGGGAGCTGTTTTTT
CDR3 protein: CASSLDPGTGELFF

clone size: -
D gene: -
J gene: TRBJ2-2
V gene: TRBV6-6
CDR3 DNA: TGTGCCAGCAGTTCCGGGACATTGTCCACCGGGGAGCTGTTTTTT
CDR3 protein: CASSSGTLSTGELFF

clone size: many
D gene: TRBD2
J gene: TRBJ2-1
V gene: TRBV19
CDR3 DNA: TGTGCCACCACGGGACTAGCGGGAGTGGTGAATGAGCAGTTCTTC
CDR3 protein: CATTGLAGVVNEQFF

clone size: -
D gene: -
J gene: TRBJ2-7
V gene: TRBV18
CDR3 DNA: TGTGCCAGCTCACCACTTCCCGGGACGGCAATTTACGAGCAGTACTTC
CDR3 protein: CASSPLPGTAIYEQYF

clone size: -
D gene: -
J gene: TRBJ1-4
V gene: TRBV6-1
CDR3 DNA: TGTGCCAGCAGTGGCTACGTGGGGTTGGGGGAAAAACTGTTTTTT
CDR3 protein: CASSGYVGLGEKLFF

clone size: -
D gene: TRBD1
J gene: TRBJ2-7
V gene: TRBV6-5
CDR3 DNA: TGTGCCAGCAGCAAACCCGGGACAGGGCCTGTGGGGCAGTACTTC
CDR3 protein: CASSKPGTGPVGQYF

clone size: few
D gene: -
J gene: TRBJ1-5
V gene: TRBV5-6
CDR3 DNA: TGTGCCAGCAGCTTCCAGGGGCCAACGGGGTATAGCAATCAGCCCCAGCATTTT
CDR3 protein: CASSFQGPTGYSNQPQHF

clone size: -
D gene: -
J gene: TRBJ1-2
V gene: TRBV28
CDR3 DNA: TGTGCCAGCAGTTTGAGGTCCCCCTCTGGCTACACCTTC
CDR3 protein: CASSLRSPSGYTF

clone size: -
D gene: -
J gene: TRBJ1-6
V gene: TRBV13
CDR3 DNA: TGTGCCAGCAGTCCCTCCGGGACTTCCAATTCACCCCTCCACTTT
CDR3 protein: CASSPSGTSNSPLHF

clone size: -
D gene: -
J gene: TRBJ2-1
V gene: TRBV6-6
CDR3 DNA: TGTGCCAGCAGTGGGTCCAGCTCCTACAATGAGCAGTTCTTC
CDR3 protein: CASSGSSSYNEQFF

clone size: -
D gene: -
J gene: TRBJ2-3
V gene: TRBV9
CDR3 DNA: TGTGCCAGCAGCGTAGCGGGTAGCACAGATACGCAGTATTTT
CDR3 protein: CASSVAGSTDTQYF

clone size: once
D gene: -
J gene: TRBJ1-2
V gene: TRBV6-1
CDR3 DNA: TGTGCCAGCAGGAGAGGGACCGATACCATCTATGGCTACACCTTC
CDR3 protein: CASRRGTDTIYGYTF

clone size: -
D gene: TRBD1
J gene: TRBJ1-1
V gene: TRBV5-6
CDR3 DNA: TGTGCCAGCAGCTTAGGGGACAGGGTGACGGGAACTGAAGCTTTCTTT
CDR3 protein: CASSLGDRVTGTEAFF

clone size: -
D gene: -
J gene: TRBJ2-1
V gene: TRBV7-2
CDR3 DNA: TGTGCCAGCAGCTTAAGGTTGGGCAACAATGAGCAGTTCTTC
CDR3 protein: CASSLRLGNNEQFF

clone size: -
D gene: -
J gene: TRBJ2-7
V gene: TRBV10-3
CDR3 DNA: TGTGCCATCAGTCGGGACTCCTACGAGCAGTACTTC
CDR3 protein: CAISRDSYEQYF

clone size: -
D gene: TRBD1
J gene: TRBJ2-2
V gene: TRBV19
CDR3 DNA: TGTGCCAGTAGTATGGAGGGACAGGGGGGCACCGGGGAGCTGTTTTTT
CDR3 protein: CASSMEGQGGTGELFF

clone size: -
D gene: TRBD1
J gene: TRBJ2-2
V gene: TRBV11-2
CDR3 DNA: TGTGCCAGCAGCCTCTGGACAGGGGGCGCGAGGGCCGGGGAGCTGTTTTTT
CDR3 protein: CASSLWTGGARAGELFF

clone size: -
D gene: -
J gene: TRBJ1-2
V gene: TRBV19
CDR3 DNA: TGTGCCAGTAGTCCGACAAGCACGCTGGGCTACACCTTC
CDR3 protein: CASSPTSTLGYTF

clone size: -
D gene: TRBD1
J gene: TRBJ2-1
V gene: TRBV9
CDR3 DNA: TGTGCCAGCAGCCAAAGACAGGGGGGGCACAATGAGCAGTTCTTC
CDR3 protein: CASSQRQGGHNEQFF

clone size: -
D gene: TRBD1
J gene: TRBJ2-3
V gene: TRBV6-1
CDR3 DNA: TGTGCCAGCCCTAAAACAGGGGGGTACACAGATACGCAGTATTTT
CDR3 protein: CASPKTGGYTDTQYF

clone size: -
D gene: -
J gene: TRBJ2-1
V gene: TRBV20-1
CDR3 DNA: TGCAGTGCTAGCAGGGTTGAGCAGTTCTTC
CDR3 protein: CSASRVEQFF

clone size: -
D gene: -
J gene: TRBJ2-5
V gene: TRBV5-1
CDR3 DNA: TGCGCCAGCAGCTTGGTACTCGGAGAGACCCAGTACTTC
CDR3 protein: CASSLVLGETQYF